Following are 15 T cell receptor beta chains from one sample sequenced in a study of cytomegalovirus exposure and HLA in healthy donors (dated 2017 in TCRdb). The method behind the library was the immunoSEQ multiplex PCR assay. For the multiplex PCR, a mixture combining 60 forward primers for TCR Vbeta segments and 13 reverse primers for TCR Jbeta segments was used. TCRdb mirrors the immuneACCESS table, restricted to in-frame sequences. Some clones are absent from its copies; in checked studies, under half trace to an unresolved V gene, and the reason for the others is unknown. The sample profile shows some 160,000 clones; 84% of them were found once. The ten largest clones take up roughly 6.7% of the sample. The sample was PBMCs. Source of these receptors: a man in his forties or fifties in good health and CMV-seropositive.

This clone has only a few counts. The chain recombines TRBV5-6 with TRBJ2-4, with TRBD1 as a possible D gene (5 bases). The CDR3 is made up of 14 amino acids. Between the trimmed V and J ends, which lost 0 bases and 7 bases, there was a span of 11 bases. CDR1 and CDR2 from the germline V gene are SGHDT and YYEEEE. The chain's CDR3 is CASSLAQGPNIQYF. Here the CDR3 DNA reads TGTGCCAGCAGCTTGGCGCAGGGCCCGAACATTCAGTACTTC.

Regarding this clone: Given the absence of the conserved phenylalanine or tryptophan at the CDR3 end, a read error is likely. The limits of the CDR3 on the DNA are not certain, so only TCRdb's listed CDR3 is given. The gene calls are TRBV2 and TRBJ1-4. The germline CDR1 and CDR2 sequences are SNHLY and FYNNEI. The CDR3 is 14 residues long, counting both termini. CDR3 sequence: CASSEEVGGRLEGI.

The chain combines TRBV11-2 with TRBJ1-3, with TRBD1 identical over 7 bases. Losses at the gene ends were 0 bases for V and 3 bases for J; bases not matched to a gene: 17. The CDR3 is 20 residues long. Germline V gene lookup returns CDR1 SGHAT and CDR2 FQNNGV. In DNA form, the CDR3 reads TGTGCCAGCAGCTTAGAGGCCGCCGGGACAGTCGCAGAAGATGGAAACACCATATATTTT. Translated, it gives CASSLEAAGTVAEDGNTIYF.

V and J are TRBV7-2 and TRBJ1-5, with D perhaps TRBD1 (5 bases). The CDR3 length is 13 residues. V gave up 5 bases and J gave up 9 bases, with 14 bases separating them. Germline assignment: CDR1 SGHTA and CDR2 FQGNSA. CDR3 bases: TGTGCCAGCAGCCCGGGGGTGTTTGGGCCCCAGCATTTT. Its protein product is CASSPGVFGPQHF.

The sample holds one count of this clone. The V and J genes are TRBV5-1 and TRBJ2-1, with D possibly being TRBD2 (7 bases). Trimming left V 0 bases short and J 3 bases short, with 13 bases between. The CDR3 runs to 16 residues. Germline V gives CDR1 SGHRS, CDR2 YFSETQ. CDR3 sequence (DNA): TGCGCCAGCAGCTTGGCCGGCGGGGGCCGCTACAATGAGCAGTTCTTC. This gives the protein CASSLAGGGRYNEQFF.

This clone appeared a few times. This chain uses TRBV5-1 with TRBJ1-3; D gene unclear. Germline V lookup: CDR1 SGHRS, CDR2 YFSETQ. The CDR3 contains 13 residues. V was cut by 2 bases and J by 4 bases, with 7 bases left in between. Written as DNA, the CDR3 is TGCGCCAGCAGCTTCGGTCCGGGAAACACCATATATTTT. As protein: CASSFGPGNTIYF.

The chain has TRBV6-5 and TRBJ1-6; TRBD1 matches 10 bases. The germline V gene has CDR1 MNHEY and CDR2 SVGAGI. Trimming took 4 bases from V and 10 from J; bases not matched to a gene: 7. This CDR3 is built from 15 residues. CDR3 sequence (DNA): TGTGCCAGCAGTTTAGGACAGGGGGGACTGTCACCCCTCCACTTT. It codes for CASSLGQGGLSPLHF.

V is TRBV7-7 and J is TRBJ2-2; tentatively, D is TRBD1 (5 bases). V lost 7 bases to trimming and J lost 4 bases, with 19 bases between them. CDR1 and CDR2 from the germline V gene are SSHAT and FNYEAQ (reference sequence). The CDR3 contains 16 residues. Written as DNA, the CDR3 is TGTGCCAGCACCCCTCTTGGGGCAGGGCGCACCGGGGAGCTGTTTTTT. Encoded protein: CASTPLGAGRTGELFF.

This chain links TRBV5-6 with TRBJ2-3; no firm D call. The CDR3 extends over 13 amino acids. V was shortened by 6 bases and J by 0 bases, with 8 bases between the two germline ends. Germline CDR1 SGHDT, CDR2 YYEEEE. The CDR3 DNA reads as TGTGCCAGCAAACCTAAAAGCACAGATACGCAGTATTTT. Protein product: CASKPKSTDTQYF. The entire variable domain, with the rest obtained from reference TRBV5-6 and TRBJ2-3, is as follows: DAGVTQSPTHLIKTRGQQVTLRCSPKSGHDTVSWYQQALGQGPQFIFQYYEEEERQRGNFPDRFSGHQFPNYSSELNVNALLLGDSALYLCASKPKSTDTQYFGPGTRLTVL.

This chain links TRBV11-3 with TRBJ2-5; possibly TRBD2 for D (5 bases). Per germline, CDR1 SGHNT and CDR2 YENEEA. The CDR3 consists of 14 residues. The germline V and J ends were trimmed by 0 bases and 2 bases, with 7 bases remaining between them. The CDR3 loop is CASSLEERQETQYF. The CDR3 coding sequence is TGTGCCAGCAGCTTAGAGGAGCGGCAAGAGACCCAGTACTTC. Complete variable domain (other parts from reference TRBV11-3 and TRBJ2-5): EAGVVQSPRYKIIEKKQPVAFWCNPISGHNTLYWYLQNLGQGPELLIRYENEEAVDDSQLPKDRFSAERLKGVDSTLKIQPAELGDSAVYLCASSLEERQETQYFGPGTRLLVL.

The rearrangement uses TRBV5-5 and TRBJ1-5, with 9 bases identical to TRBD1. Trimming took 1 base from V and 5 from J; bases not matched to a gene: 4. In germline, CDR1 is SGHKS, CDR2 YYEKEE (reference sequence). The CDR3 spans 15 residues. The CDR3 DNA sequence: TGTGCCAGCAGCTTGCTGGGACAGGGTTATCAGCCCCAGCATTTT. It translates to CASSLLGQGYQPQHF. The complete variable domain, with remaining parts taken from reference TRBV5-5 and TRBJ1-5, reads DAGVTQSPTHLIKTRGQQVTLRCSPISGHKSVSWYQQVLGQGPQFIFQYYEKEERGRGNFPDRFSARQFPNYSSELNVNALLLGDSALYLCASSLLGQGYQPQHFGDGTRLSIL.

The CDR3 nucleotides read TGTGCCAGCAGCTCAGACGTTGACAGGGGACTGGTCGAGCAGTACTTC. It encodes CASSSDVDRGLVEQYF. The gene calls are TRBV7-9 and TRBJ2-7, with 8 bases that match TRBD1. Germline assignment: CDR1 SEHNR and CDR2 FQNEAQ (reference sequence). The CDR3 length is 16 residues. J lost 6 bases, V lost 4 bases, and 14 bases had no gene match.

This chain links TRBV6-5 with TRBJ2-1; 11 bases line up with TRBD2. The CDR3 extends over 15 amino acids. V lost 4 bases, J lost 8 bases, and 7 bases stayed unmatched. CDR1 is MNHEY and CDR2 is SVGAGI in the germline V gene. CDR3 bases: TGTGCCAGCAGTTTACTACTAGCGGGAGAGGATGAGCAGTTCTTC. This gives the protein CASSLLLAGEDEQFF.

The chain links TRBV19 to TRBJ1-2; unclear D gene. Germline V gene data show CDR1 as LNHDA and CDR2 as SQIVND (reference sequence). The CDR3 is 16 residues long. Trimming took off 3 bases at V and 6 bases at J, with 20 bases between the two ends. The CDR3 bases are TGTGCCAGTAGTATTACATCGGTGAGGTATGGTGATGGCTACACCTTC. This encodes CASSITSVRYGDGYTF.

The chain couples TRBV27 to TRBJ1-1, with D maybe TRBD1 (6 bases). This CDR3 is built from 18 residues. V lost 6 bases to trimming and J lost 0 bases, with 23 bases between them. CDR1 is MNHEY, CDR2 SMNVEV, per germline (reference sequence). DNA of the CDR3: TGTGCCAGCAGCCCCGCGTCGGGGGGGCTGGGAGTGAACACTGAAGCTTTCTTT. As protein: CASSPASGGLGVNTEAFF.